This entry concerns a single T cell receptor beta chain. Each sample contributed roughly 9.3 x 10^4 TCR templates to the assay. Profiled with immunoSEQ multiplex PCR; TCRdb holds only in-frame clones, not every one. The table records approximately 120,000 clones, roughly 94% of them present only once. The data are from a study of siplizumab effects on memory and regulatory T cells. The length of the CDR3 is 13 residues. The ends were cut back, 3 bases at V and 2 bases at J, with 7 bases in the middle. Looked up from germline, CDR1 is MNHEY and CDR2 is SMNVEV (reference sequence). Sample: Tregs sorted from blood. The sequence was collected from a human donor in good health. V and J are TRBV27 and TRBJ2-5; TRBD1 is a possible D gene (5 bases). The CDR3 bases are TGTGCCAGCAGTTTGTACAGGCAAGAGACCCAGTACTTC. As protein: CASSLYRQETQYF.